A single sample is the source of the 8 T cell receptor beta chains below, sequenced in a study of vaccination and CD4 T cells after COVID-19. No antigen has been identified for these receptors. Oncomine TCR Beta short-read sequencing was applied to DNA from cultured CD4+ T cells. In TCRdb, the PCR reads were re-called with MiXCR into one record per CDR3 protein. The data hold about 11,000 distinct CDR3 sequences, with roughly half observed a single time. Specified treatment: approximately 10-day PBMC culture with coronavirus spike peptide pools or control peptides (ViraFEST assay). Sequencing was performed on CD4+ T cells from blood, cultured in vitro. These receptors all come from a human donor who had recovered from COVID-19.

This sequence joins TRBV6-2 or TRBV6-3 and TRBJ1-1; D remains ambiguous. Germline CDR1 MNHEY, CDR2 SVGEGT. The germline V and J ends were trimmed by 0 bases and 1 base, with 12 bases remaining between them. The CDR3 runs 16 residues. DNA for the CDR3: TGTGCCAGCAGTTACTCGTACCGGACGGCGAACACTGAAGCTTTCTTT. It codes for CASSYSYRTANTEAFF.

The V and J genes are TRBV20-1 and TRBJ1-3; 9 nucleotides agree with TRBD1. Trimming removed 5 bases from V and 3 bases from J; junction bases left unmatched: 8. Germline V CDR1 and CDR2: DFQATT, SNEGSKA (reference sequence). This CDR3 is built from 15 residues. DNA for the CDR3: TGCAGTGCTGTAACCGGGACAGGGTTTGGAAACACCATATATTTT. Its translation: CSAVTGTGFGNTIYF.

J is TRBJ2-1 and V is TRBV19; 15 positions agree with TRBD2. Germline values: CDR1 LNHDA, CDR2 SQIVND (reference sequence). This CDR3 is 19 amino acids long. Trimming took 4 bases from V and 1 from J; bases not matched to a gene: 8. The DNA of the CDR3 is TGTGCCAGTAGTAAACCGGGACTAGCGGGAGGCCGGTCCTACAATGAGCAGTTCTTC. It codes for CASSKPGLAGGRSYNEQFF.

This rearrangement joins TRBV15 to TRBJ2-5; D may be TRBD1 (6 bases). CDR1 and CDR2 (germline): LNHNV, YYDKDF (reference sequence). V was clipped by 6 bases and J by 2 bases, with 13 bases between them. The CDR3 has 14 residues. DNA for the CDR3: TGTGCCACCAGGTCACCGGGACAACAAGAGACCCAGTACTTC. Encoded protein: CATRSPGQQETQYF.

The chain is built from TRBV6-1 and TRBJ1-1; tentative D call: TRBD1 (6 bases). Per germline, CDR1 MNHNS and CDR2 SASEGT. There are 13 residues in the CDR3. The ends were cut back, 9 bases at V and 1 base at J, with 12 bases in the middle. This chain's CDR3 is CASRGKGNTEAFF. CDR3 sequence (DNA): TGTGCCAGTAGGGGGAAAGGGAACACTGAAGCTTTCTTT.

In nucleotides, the CDR3 is TGTGCCAGTACCTCGCCCCGGGCGGGACGCAGCACAGATACGCAGTATTTT. This codes for CASTSPRAGRSTDTQYF. This chain connects TRBV19 to TRBJ2-3; a weak D match, TRBD2 (6 bases). Deletions cut 7 bases from V and 0 bases from J, with 20 bases between. Germline V gene lookup returns CDR1 LNHDA and CDR2 SQIVND (reference sequence). The CDR3 loop spans 17 amino acids.

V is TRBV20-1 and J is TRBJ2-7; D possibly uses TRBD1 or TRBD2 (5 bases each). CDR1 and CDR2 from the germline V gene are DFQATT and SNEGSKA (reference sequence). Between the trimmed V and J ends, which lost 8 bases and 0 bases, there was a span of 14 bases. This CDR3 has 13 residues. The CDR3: CSTNRDRSYEQYF. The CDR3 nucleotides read TGCAGTACAAACCGGGACCGCTCCTACGAGCAGTACTTC.

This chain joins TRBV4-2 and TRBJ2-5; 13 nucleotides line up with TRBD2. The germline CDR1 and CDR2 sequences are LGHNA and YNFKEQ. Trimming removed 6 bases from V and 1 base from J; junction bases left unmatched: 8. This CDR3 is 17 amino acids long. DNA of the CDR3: TGTGCCAGCAGTCGGACTAGCGGGAGTGGGGCCCAAGAGACCCAGTACTTC. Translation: CASSRTSGSGAQETQYF.